This T cell receptor (beta chain) was captured by sequencing in a study of blood T cell repertoires in COVID-19. Assay used: immunoSEQ multiplex PCR; TCRdb lists only in-frame clones, some missing. The table lists 300,000 to 400,000 clones, roughly 86% of them singletons, with around 6.6% in the top ten. Germline V gene data show CDR1 as MNHEY and CDR2 as SVGAGI. The CDR3 has 16 residues. Trimming cost V 0 bases and J 6 bases, with 14 bases left between them. V usage is TRBV6-5 and J usage is TRBJ2-2; D unresolved. The sample comprised peripheral blood. This clonotype was sampled from a woman aged 70-85 years with COVID-19, enrolled during active disease. The CDR3 bases are TGTGCCAGCAGTTACTCGATTAGTGGGCAGCCCGGGGAGCTGTTTTTT. This encodes CASSYSISGQPGELFF.